Presented here are 30 T cell receptor beta chains from one specimen sequenced in a study of cytomegalovirus exposure and HLA in healthy donors. 60 Vbeta and 13 Jbeta primers were used in PCR. Produced via immunoSEQ multiplex PCR; TCRdb's table is partial and in-frame only. The table includes around 170,000 clones, roughly 80% detected once. Sample: PBMCs. The receptors come from a boy aged 2-9 years in good health and CMV-seronegative.

This chain uses TRBV19 with TRBJ2-5, with 7 positions matching TRBD1. The germline V gene has CDR1 LNHDA and CDR2 SQIVND (reference sequence). Losses at the gene ends were 3 bases for V and 3 bases for J; bases not matched to a gene: 7. This CDR3 region has 15 residues. The CDR3 reads CASSMTPTGKETQYF. CDR3 coding DNA: TGTGCCAGTAGTATGACCCCGACAGGGAAAGAGACCCAGTACTTC.

The rearrangement joins TRBV9 to TRBJ2-1; TRBD2 is a possible D gene (5 bases). Germline assignment: CDR1 SGDLS and CDR2 YYNGEE. The length of the CDR3 is 16 residues. Trimming left V 4 bases short and J 0 bases short, with 14 bases between. This CDR3 reads CASSPPGGSSYNEQFF. The CDR3 DNA reads TGTGCCAGCAGCCCTCCCGGAGGCAGCTCCTACAATGAGCAGTTCTTC.

The chain has TRBV14 and TRBJ1-2; D is unclear. The CDR3 has 12 amino acids. Germline V gene data show CDR1 as SGHDN and CDR2 as FVKESK. Trimming shortened V by 4 bases and J by 3 bases, and 6 bases separated the two germline ends. The CDR3 here is CASSPSHYGYTF. For the CDR3, the DNA is TGTGCCAGCAGCCCTAGCCACTATGGCTACACCTTC. Variable domain in full (rest from reference TRBV14 and TRBJ1-2): EAGVTQFPSHSVIEKGQTVTLRCDPISGHDNLYWYRRVMGKEIKFLLHFVKESKQDESGMPNNRFLAERTGGTYSTLKVQPAELEDSGVYFCASSPSHYGYTFGSGTRLTVV.

The genes are TRBV27 and TRBJ2-7; TRBD1 matches 7 bases. There are 14 residues in the CDR3. Germline V gene data show CDR1 as MNHEY and CDR2 as SMNVEV (reference sequence). The V gene end was trimmed by 2 bases and the J gene end by 6 bases; junction bases not matched to a gene: 7. CDR3 loop: CASSLETGWSEQYF. The CDR3 DNA sequence: TGTGCCAGCAGTTTAGAGACAGGGTGGTCCGAGCAGTACTTC.

The V call is TRBV27, the J call TRBJ1-2; a possible D gene is TRBD1 (5 bases). This CDR3 contains 14 residues. Germline V gene lookup returns CDR1 MNHEY and CDR2 SMNVEV (reference sequence). V was trimmed by 3 bases and J by 1 base, leaving 9 bases between them. The CDR3 region is CASSLEGNNYGYTF. In DNA form, the CDR3 reads TGTGCCAGCAGTTTGGAGGGGAATAACTATGGCTACACCTTC.

The CDR3, as DNA: TGTGCCAGCAACAGGGTTGGCTACGAGCAGTACTTC. This codes for CASNRVGYEQYF. The chain employs TRBV6-5 and TRBJ2-7; TRBD1 is a possible D gene (6 bases). CDR1 is MNHEY, CDR2 SVGAGI, per germline. CDR3 length: 12 residues. V dropped 7 bases and J dropped 3 bases, with 10 bases sitting between them.

This chain joins TRBV4-1 and TRBJ2-1, with D unresolved. Germline CDR1 is MGHRA and CDR2 is YSYEKL. This CDR3 region has 15 residues. V was pared by 2 bases and J by 0 bases, with 8 bases between. As DNA, the CDR3 is TGCGCCAGCAGCCAAACGCCCAGCTCCTACAATGAGCAGTTCTTC. Translation: CASSQTPSSYNEQFF.

The chain carries TRBV4-1 and TRBJ2-3, with TRBD2 identical over 9 bases. The J segment lost 5 bases and the V segment lost 0 bases, leaving 15 bases of the junction unmatched. Germline CDR1 is MGHRA and CDR2 is YSYEKL. This CDR3 is 19 amino acids long. For the CDR3, the DNA is TGCGCCAGCAGCCAAGATCAACGGCGGGCTAGCGGGGTGGTAGATACGCAGTATTTT. Translation gives CASSQDQRRASGVVDTQYF.

The chain combines TRBV5-1 with TRBJ1-3, with D maybe TRBD1 (6 bases). Germline CDR1 is SGHRS and CDR2 is YFSETQ. The CDR3 runs 15 residues. The V and J ends lost 1 base and 4 bases respectively, with 12 bases between them. The CDR3 reads CASSLPGEVGNTIYF. The CDR3, as DNA: TGCGCCAGCAGCTTGCCAGGGGAAGTCGGAAACACCATATATTTT.

This chain links TRBV5-6 with TRBJ2-3, with 14 bases fitting TRBD2. The junction had 5 bases not matched to a gene; V was cut back by 6 bases and J by 2 bases. Germline V gives CDR1 SGHDT, CDR2 YYEEEE. The CDR3 runs 16 residues. CDR3 region: CASNGLAGGLTDTQYF. In DNA form, the CDR3 reads TGTGCCAGCAACGGACTAGCGGGAGGACTCACAGATACGCAGTATTTT.

This sequence joins TRBV4-2 and TRBJ2-6, with 8 bases lining up with TRBD2. This CDR3 has 19 amino acids. With V trimmed by 3 bases and J by 4 bases, 14 bases remained unmatched. CDR1 and CDR2 from the germline V gene are LGHNA and YNFKEQ. CDR3 amino acids: CASSQGGPGLVRGANVLTF. The DNA of the CDR3 is TGTGCCAGCAGCCAGGGAGGTCCGGGACTAGTTAGGGGGGCCAACGTCCTGACTTTC.

J is TRBJ2-5 and V is TRBV5-1, with 11 bases fitting TRBD2. With 0 bases clipped from V and 5 bases from J, the junction kept 6 bases outside the gene matches. Germline values: CDR1 SGHRS, CDR2 YFSETQ. The CDR3 contains 16 residues. CDR3 DNA sequence: TGCGCCAGCAGCTTGGTTCTAGCGGGAGGAGGGGAGACCCAGTACTTC. Its translation: CASSLVLAGGGETQYF.

V and J are TRBV5-6 and TRBJ2-5, with TRBD1 identical over 7 bases. With the DNA end fitting TRBJ2-7 better, the J assignment may be wrong. The CDR3 runs 14 residues. CDR1 is SGHDT, CDR2 YYEEEE, per germline. The CDR3 DNA follows: TGTGCCAGCAACGGCCGGGACAGTAGGTACGAGCAGTACTTC. Translating gives CASNGRDSRYEQYF.

This sequence joins TRBV10-2 and TRBJ1-2, with TRBD1 matching 7 bases. The CDR3 is made up of 16 amino acids. Germline values: CDR1 WSHSY, CDR2 SAAADI. Trimming took 5 bases from V and 2 from J; bases not matched to a gene: 11. CDR3 sequence (DNA): TGCGCCAGCAGTCTGAGCTTAACAGGGGTGAACTATGGCTACACCTTC. Translated: CASSLSLTGVNYGYTF.

This chain connects TRBV5-5 to TRBJ1-1; D ambiguous. V was pared by 4 bases and J by 7 bases, with 20 bases between. Germline CDR1 reads SGHKS; CDR2 reads YYEKEE (reference sequence). This CDR3 contains 15 residues. CDR3 sequence (DNA): TGTGCCAGCAGCCGTCAGAGGGCGCAATGGGGTGAAGCTTTCTTT. This sequence encodes CASSRQRAQWGEAFF.

The chain uses TRBV28 and TRBJ2-2; 11 bases agree with TRBD2. The CDR3 sequence is 15 residues long. Germline trimming cut 5 bases from V and 7 bases from J; bases unmatched to any gene: 6. The V gene's germline CDR1 is MDHEN and CDR2 SYDVKM. The CDR3 DNA sequence: TGTGCCAGCAGTCCAAATAGCGGGGGGGTCGGGGAGCTGTTTTTT. Protein: CASSPNSGGVGELFF.

To note about this clone: Other DNA sequences from this sample encode an identical CDR3 as well. The V and J genes are TRBV7-9 and TRBJ1-2, with 8 bases fitting TRBD1. The CDR3 consists of 13 residues. Per germline, CDR1 SEHNR and CDR2 FQNEAQ (reference sequence). V shed 5 bases and J 5 bases; nucleotides not matched to a gene: 4. CDR3 sequence: CASSLQGGYGYTF. The DNA for the CDR3 is TGTGCCAGCAGCCTACAGGGGGGGTATGGCTACACCTTC.

The V call is TRBV7-6, the J call TRBJ1-2; 9 bases line up with TRBD1. The junction had 5 bases not matched to a gene; V was cut back by 1 base and J by 5 bases. This CDR3 has 15 residues. The germline V gene encodes CDR1 SGHVS and CDR2 FNYEAQ. The CDR3 sequence is CASSLDGTGWYGYTF. In DNA, the CDR3 is TGTGCCAGCAGCTTAGACGGGACAGGGTGGTATGGCTACACCTTC. Using reference TRBV7-6 and TRBJ1-2 for the parts outside the CDR3, the full variable domain is GAGVSQSPRYKVTKRGQDVALRCDPISGHVSLYWYRQALGQGPEFLTYFNYEAQQDKSGLPNDRFSAERPEGSISTLTIQRTEQRDSAMYRCASSLDGTGWYGYTFGSGTRLTVV.

This chain connects TRBV7-8 to TRBJ2-7, with D tentatively TRBD2 (5 bases). Trimming pared 0 bases from V and 4 bases from J, leaving 16 bases between. The CDR3 consists of 16 residues. Per germline, CDR1 SGHVS and CDR2 FQNEAQ. CDR3 region: CASSLARAGQGYEQYF. The DNA for the CDR3 is TGTGCCAGCAGCTTAGCGCGGGCGGGCCAAGGGTACGAGCAGTACTTC.

J is TRBJ2-7 and V is TRBV4-2; D call uncertain. Germline V gene lookup returns CDR1 LGHNA and CDR2 YNFKEQ. V was trimmed by 3 bases and J by 5 bases, leaving 11 bases between them. The CDR3 sequence is 13 residues long. This CDR3 reads CASSQRGFHEQYF. The DNA for the CDR3 is TGTGCCAGCAGCCAGAGAGGTTTCCACGAGCAGTACTTC.

The chain uses TRBV7-9 and TRBJ1-3; the D is unclear. The germline gives CDR1 SEHNR, CDR2 FQNEAQ (reference sequence). Trimming removed 4 bases at V and 0 bases at J, with 16 bases between. The CDR3 totals 17 residues. The CDR3 sequence: CASSSYARASSGNTIYF. In nucleotides, the CDR3 is TGTGCCAGCAGCTCCTACGCGAGGGCGAGCTCTGGAAACACCATATATTTT.

The J gene is TRBJ1-1, the V gene TRBV20-1; perhaps TRBD1 as D (5 bases). The V end was cut by 6 bases, the J end by 7 bases, with 12 bases between. Per germline, CDR1 DFQATT and CDR2 SNEGSKA (reference sequence). This CDR3 region has 11 residues. CDR3 bases: TGCAGTGCACGGGGGTTCGGTGAAGCTTTCTTT. Its protein is CSARGFGEAFF.

V usage is TRBV21-1 and J usage is TRBJ2-2; the table's D call, TRBD2, has no DNA check behind it. TRBV21-1 corresponds to a pseudogene. The CDR3 has 18 residues. The CDR3 DNA reads TGTGCCAGCAGCAAATTCGGAGCGGGAGATGCCAACACCGGGGAGCTGTTTTTT. This gives the protein CASSKFGAGDANTGELFF.

V is TRBV29-1 and J is TRBJ2-3; D is perhaps TRBD2 (6 bases). The CDR3 runs 13 residues. The V end was cut by 4 bases, the J end by 2 bases, with 10 bases between. The germline V gene has CDR1 SQVTM and CDR2 ANQGSEA. CDR3: CSVGRDHTDTQYF. The CDR3 DNA sequence: TGCAGCGTTGGGCGGGACCACACAGATACGCAGTATTTT.

The chain joins TRBV27 to TRBJ2-7; no clear D. The CDR3 runs to 11 residues. Between the trimmed V and J ends, which lost 5 bases and 2 bases, there was a span of 4 bases. In germline, CDR1 is MNHEY, CDR2 SMNVEV (reference sequence). The CDR3 sequence: CASSDTYEQYF. In DNA form, the CDR3 reads TGTGCCAGCAGTGACACCTACGAGCAGTACTTC.

This chain connects TRBV7-9 to TRBJ2-3, with 7 bases that match TRBD2. The trim removed 1 base at V and 5 bases at J, leaving 6 bases unmatched. CDR3 length: 15 amino acids. The V gene's germline CDR1 is SEHNR and CDR2 FQNEAQ (reference sequence). The CDR3 here is CASSLERRELDTQYF. The CDR3 region has the DNA TGTGCCAGCAGCTTAGAGAGGCGGGAGTTAGATACGCAGTATTTT.

This chain links TRBV6-5 with TRBJ1-1; D is unclear. Germline CDR1 and CDR2: MNHEY and SVGAGI. The CDR3 totals 13 residues. Trimming left V 6 bases short and J 5 bases short, with 13 bases between. In nucleotides, the CDR3 is TGTGCCAGCAGGACGACACGGCGAACTGAAGCTTTCTTT. Its protein is CASRTTRRTEAFF.

V is TRBV5-4 and J is TRBJ2-5; maybe TRBD2 (6 bases). CDR3 length equals 14 residues. Germline lookup yields CDR1 SGHNT and CDR2 YYREEE (reference sequence). V was cut by 5 bases and J by 3 bases, with 14 bases left in between. CDR3 in DNA: TGTGCCAGCAGGGGGGAGGCCAATGAAGAGACCCAGTACTTC. Residues: CASRGEANEETQYF.

The V call is TRBV6-1, the J call TRBJ1-2; D might be TRBD1 (6 bases). V shed 6 bases and J shed 8 bases, with 13 bases lying between them. Germline assignment: CDR1 MNHNS and CDR2 SASEGT. The CDR3 has 12 residues. CDR3 residues: CASRDSWRGYTF. CDR3 nucleotides: TGTGCCAGCAGGGACAGTTGGCGGGGCTACACCTTC.

The gene calls are TRBV28 and TRBJ1-4, with 8 positions matching TRBD1. With V trimmed by 5 bases and J by 8 bases, 7 bases remained unmatched. CDR1 MDHEN and CDR2 SYDVKM come from the germline V gene. The CDR3 length is 14 residues. Written as DNA, the CDR3 is TGTGCCAGCAGTCCAGGGGGCTTAAAAGAAAAACTGTTTTTT. This sequence encodes CASSPGGLKEKLFF.